The next 9 T cell receptor beta chains were all read from a single sample in a study of a mutant IDH1 vaccine in newly diagnosed glioma. Described time point: week 5, during vaccination. With topical imiquimod, each dose of the vaccine consisted of 300 ug of mutant IDH1 20-mer peptide. Sequenced by immunoSEQ multiplex PCR; TCRdb stores in-frame clones only, minus some. The table lists 50,000 to 65,000 clones, over 70% of them singletons. Their target antigens are unknown. Specimen: PBMCs, collected from a glioma patient whose treatment included an IDH1 peptide vaccine. These receptors were taken from a man under 40 with glioma.

A single count supports this clone. The CDR3 DNA is TGCGCCAGCAGCCCCACAGGAGGAGCCGAAGCTTTCTTT. Translating gives CASSPTGGAEAFF. The J gene is TRBJ1-1, the V gene TRBV5-1; maybe TRBD1 (5 bases). V dropped 4 bases and J dropped 8 bases, with 15 bases sitting between them. Germline V lookup: CDR1 SGHRS, CDR2 YFSETQ. The CDR3 spans 13 residues.

The chain recombines TRBV29-1 with TRBJ2-1; no firm D call. The CDR3 runs to 14 residues. With 4 bases removed from V and 5 bases from J, the gap between germline ends came to 15 bases. Germline V gene sequence: CDR1 SQVTM, CDR2 ANQGSEA. The CDR3, as DNA: TGCAGCGTTGTCCATATGGTGGCACACAATGAGCAGTTCTTC. It translates to CSVVHMVAHNEQFF.

The J gene is TRBJ2-3, the V gene TRBV7-9, with 8 bases identical to TRBD2. This CDR3 region has 16 residues. V shed 5 bases and J 2 bases; nucleotides not matched to a gene: 9. Germline lookup yields CDR1 SEHNR and CDR2 FQNEAQ (reference sequence). The CDR3 bases are TGTGCCAGCAGCCCACGGGGACTAGAGTCCACAGATACGCAGTATTTT. This gives the protein CASSPRGLESTDTQYF.

The chain carries TRBV11-2 and TRBJ1-4, with D perhaps TRBD1 (6 bases). Germline CDR1 and CDR2: SGHAT and FQNNGV. V was shortened by 5 bases and J by 2 bases, with 12 bases between the two germline ends. The length of the CDR3 is 15 residues. CDR3 in DNA: TGTGCCAGCAGCCTTAGGGGGATCACTAATGAAAAACTGTTTTTT. This codes for CASSLRGITNEKLFF.

Only one count was recorded for this clone. The chain combines TRBV7-8 with TRBJ1-5; D gene uncertain. The length of the CDR3 is 14 residues. The V gene's germline CDR1 is SGHVS and CDR2 FQNEAQ. V was trimmed by 4 bases and J by 6 bases, leaving 13 bases between them. CDR3 DNA: TGTGCCAGCAGCTCTCTCGATACCTTTCAGCCCCAGCATTTT. As protein: CASSSLDTFQPQHF.

The chain combines TRBV2 with TRBJ1-3, with D maybe TRBD1 (5 bases). Trimming removed 6 bases at V and 6 bases at J, with 18 bases between. Germline CDR1 SNHLY, CDR2 FYNNEI. CDR3 length: 15 residues. This chain's CDR3 is CASRTVQASLNTIYF. As DNA, the CDR3 is TGTGCCAGCAGGACGGTACAGGCTTCCTTAAACACCATATATTTT.

On this clone itself: Germline is not matched at one junction end, which may reflect a read error. This rearrangement joins TRBV5-3 to TRBJ1-2, with D possibly matching TRBD1 (6 bases). TRBV5-3 is annotated as an ORF whose role is uncertain. This CDR3 contains 15 residues. The CDR3 loop reads CARSRRQVLNCGYTF. The CDR3 DNA sequence: TGTGCCAGAAGCAGACGACAGGTTCTGAACTGTGGCTACACCTTC.

The count of this clone is one. The chain couples TRBV5-1 to TRBJ1-5; TRBD1 matches at 10 bases. From germline, CDR1 is SGHRS and CDR2 YFSETQ. The V gene end was trimmed by 0 bases and the J gene end by 5 bases; junction bases not matched to a gene: 8. The CDR3 totals 17 residues. CDR3 in amino acids: CASSLGGTGAYDQPQHF. CDR3 bases: TGCGCCAGCAGCTTGGGGGGGACAGGGGCCTATGATCAGCCCCAGCATTTT.

The chain couples TRBV21-1 to TRBJ2-3; the table's D gene call, TRBD1, was not cross checked with the DNA. TRBV21-1 counts as a pseudogene. The CDR3 totals 18 residues. CDR3 region: CASSNDEVTRGSTDTQYF. In DNA form, the CDR3 reads TGTGCCAGCAGCAACGACGAAGTAACCAGGGGTAGCACAGATACGCAGTATTTT.